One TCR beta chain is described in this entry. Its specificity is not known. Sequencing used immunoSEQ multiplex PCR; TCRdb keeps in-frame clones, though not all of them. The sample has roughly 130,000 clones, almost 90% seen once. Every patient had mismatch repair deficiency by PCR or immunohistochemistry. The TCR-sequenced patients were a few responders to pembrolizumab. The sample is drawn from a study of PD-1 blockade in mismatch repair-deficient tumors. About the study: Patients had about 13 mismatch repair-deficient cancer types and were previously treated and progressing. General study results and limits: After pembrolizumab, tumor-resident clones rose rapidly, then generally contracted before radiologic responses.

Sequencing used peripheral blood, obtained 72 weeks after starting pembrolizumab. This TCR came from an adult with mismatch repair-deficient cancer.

CDR3 sequence (DNA): TGCAGCGTTTCCTATGGTGACACTGAAGCTTTCTTT. Encoded protein: CSVSYGDTEAFF. This sequence joins TRBV29-1 and TRBJ1-1; D not resolved. The CDR3 is 12 residues long. The V gene lost 5 bases and the J gene lost 3 bases, with 10 bases spanning the gap. Germline V gene lookup returns CDR1 SQVTM and CDR2 ANQGSEA.